This T cell receptor beta chain was found in a study of T cell responses to AZD1222 COVID-19 vaccine. To note about this clone: Its target is not known.

Study conclusions and caveats: Regions left unmutated in variants are reportedly the target of nearly half of spike-specific TCRs.

Assay: immunoSEQ multiplex PCR; the TCRdb copy retains only in-frame clones and omits some. Among about 140,000 clones listed, around 89% were seen once. The CDR3 totals 16 residues. Germline CDR1 is SGHRS and CDR2 is YFSETQ. V lost 3 bases and J 5 bases, leaving 18 bases between the germline ends. This TCR derives from an adult who received the AZD1222 COVID-19 vaccine. The sequencing used peripheral blood, collected 28 days after the second AZD1222 dose. V usage is TRBV5-1 and J usage is TRBJ2-1; D is possibly TRBD1 or TRBD2 (5 bases each). In DNA form, the CDR3 reads TGCGCCAGCAGCTCAGGATCGGGGCAGGGTAACAATGAGCAGTTCTTC. Amino acids: CASSSGSGQGNNEQFF.